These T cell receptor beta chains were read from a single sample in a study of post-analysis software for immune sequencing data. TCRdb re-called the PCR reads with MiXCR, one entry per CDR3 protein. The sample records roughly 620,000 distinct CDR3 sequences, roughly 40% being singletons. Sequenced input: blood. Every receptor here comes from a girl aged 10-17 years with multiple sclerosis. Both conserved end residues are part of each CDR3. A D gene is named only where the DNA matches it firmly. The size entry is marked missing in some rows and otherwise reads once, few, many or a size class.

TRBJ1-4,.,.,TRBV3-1,TGTGCCAGCCTGGGGACAACTAATGAAAAACTGTTTTTT,CASLGTTNEKLFF
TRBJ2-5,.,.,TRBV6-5,TGTGCCAGCAGTTACGATACTGTAGGACTTCAAGAGACCCAGTACTTC,CASSYDTVGLQETQYF
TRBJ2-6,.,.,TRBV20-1,TGCAGTGCTAGACAAAGCTCTGGGGCCAACGTCCTGACTTTC,CSARQSSGANVLTF
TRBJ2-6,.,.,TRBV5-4,TGTGCCAGCAGCTTGGCCGAGAGCTCTGGGGCCAACGTCCTGACTTTC,CASSLAESSGANVLTF
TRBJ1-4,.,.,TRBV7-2,TGTGCCAGCAGCCAATACAGGGATGTTCATGAAAAACTGTTTTTT,CASSQYRDVHEKLFF
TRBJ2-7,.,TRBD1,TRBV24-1,TGTGCCACCAGTGATAACAGGGGTTACGAGCAGTACTTC,CATSDNRGYEQYF
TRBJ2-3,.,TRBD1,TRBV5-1,TGCGCCAGCAAGGGTGACAGGGGTTCTAGCACAGATACGCAGTATTTT,CASKGDRGSSTDTQYF
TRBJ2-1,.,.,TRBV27,TGTGCCAGCAGGATGGAGACAGGTGCCTACAATGAGCAGTTCTTC,CASRMETGAYNEQFF
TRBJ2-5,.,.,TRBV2,TGTGCCAGCAGAGGAAAAGAGACCCAGTACTTC,CASRGKETQYF
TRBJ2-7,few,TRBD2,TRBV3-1,TGTGCCAGCAGCCAAGATGAGACTAGCTATTACGAGCAGTACTTC,CASSQDETSYYEQYF
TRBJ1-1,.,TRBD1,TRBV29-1,TGCAGCGTACCGGACAGGGGGCGAACTGAAGCTTTCTTT,CSVPDRGRTEAFF
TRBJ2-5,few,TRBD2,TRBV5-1,TGCGCCAGCAGCCCGGCGACTAGCGGAAGCCAAGAGACCCAGTACTTC,CASSPATSGSQETQYF
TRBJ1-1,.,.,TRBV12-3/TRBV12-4,TGTGCCAGCAAATATCAGGGAGAGGCCACTGAAGCTTTCTTT,CASKYQGEATEAFF
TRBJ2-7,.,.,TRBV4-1,TGCGCCAGCAGCCAAGTCGGTACTCGCTCCTACGAGCAGTACTTC,CASSQVGTRSYEQYF
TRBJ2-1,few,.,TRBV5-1,TGCGCCAGCAGCTTGGGGGACGGTCCGGAGCAGTTCTTC,CASSLGDGPEQFF
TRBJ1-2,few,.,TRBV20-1,TGCAGTGCTAGGCGTCCAGGTGGATTATATGGCTACACCTTC,CSARRPGGLYGYTF
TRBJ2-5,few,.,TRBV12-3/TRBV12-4,TGTGCCAGCAGTTTATCGAGTAAGGAGACCCAGTACTTC,CASSLSSKETQYF
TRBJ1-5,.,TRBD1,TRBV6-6,TGTGCCAGCAGCAGGGGGCTGGCAGTCCAACTCGGTCAGCCCCAGCATTTT,CASSRGLAVQLGQPQHF
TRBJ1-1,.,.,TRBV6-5,TGTGCCTGCACCAAGGGAGGGGCGGGGGACACTGAAGCTTTCTTT,CACTKGGAGDTEAFF
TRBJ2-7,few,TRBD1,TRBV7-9,TGTGCCAGCAGCTACGGGACAGCTAGCTCCTACGAGCAGTACTTC,CASSYGTASSYEQYF
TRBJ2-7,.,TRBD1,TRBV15,TGTGCCACCAGCAGATACGGACAGGGGGCCTACGAGCAGTACTTC,CATSRYGQGAYEQYF
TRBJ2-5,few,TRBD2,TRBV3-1,TGTGCCAGCAGCAGACGGACTAGCGGGAGGGTGGAGACCCAGTACTTC,CASSRRTSGRVETQYF
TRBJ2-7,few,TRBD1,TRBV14,TGTGCCAGCAGCCGGTGGGACAGTTCCTACGAGCAGTACTTC,CASSRWDSSYEQYF
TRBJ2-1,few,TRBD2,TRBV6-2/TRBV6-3,TGTGCCAGCAGTTATCGGGAGGGCCGTGCCAATGAGCAGTTCTTC,CASSYREGRANEQFF